The 4 T cell receptor beta chains below come from one sample, sequenced in a study of cytomegalovirus exposure and HLA in healthy donors. 60 Vbeta and 13 Jbeta primers were used in PCR. Sequencing was performed with immunoSEQ multiplex PCR; in TCRdb, only in-frame clones are kept and a portion is missing. The sample yields about 190,000 clones, 70% to 80% seen once. The source material was PBMCs. Source of these receptors: a woman aged 45-65 years in good health and CMV-seronegative.

This clone was counted between two and nine times. The chain joins TRBV6-1 to TRBJ2-7, with 11 nucleotides matching TRBD1. The V segment lost 4 bases and the J segment 7 bases; nucleotides outside the gene matches: 6. CDR3 size: 14 residues. Looked up from germline, CDR1 is MNHNS and CDR2 is SASEGT. DNA of the CDR3: TGTGCCAGCAGTGTGGACAGGGGGCGACTGGAGCAGTACTTC. This translates into CASSVDRGRLEQYF.

The chain links TRBV28 to TRBJ1-5; 9 nucleotides match TRBD1. CDR3 length: 14 residues. CDR1 is MDHEN, CDR2 SYDVKM, per germline. V lost 6 bases to trimming and J lost 5 bases; unmatched junction nucleotides: 5. The CDR3 nucleotides are TGTGCCAGCAGGTCTACAGGGGGCTATCAGCCCCAGCATTTT. It encodes CASRSTGGYQPQHF.

As regards this clone: The identical CDR3 is also encoded by other nucleotide sequences in the sample. The chain combines TRBV5-4 with TRBJ2-3, with 8 nucleotides matching TRBD2. CDR1 is SGHNT, CDR2 YYREEE, per germline (reference sequence). The trim removed 4 bases at V and 6 bases at J, leaving 7 bases unmatched. The CDR3 consists of 14 residues. The CDR3 is CASSLSGTGDTQYF. The CDR3 nucleotides read TGTGCCAGCAGCCTTAGCGGGACCGGGGATACGCAGTATTTT. Full variable domain (outside the CDR3, taken from reference TRBV5-4 and TRBJ2-3): ETGVTQSPTHLIKTRGQQVTLRCSSQSGHNTVSWYQQALGQGPQFIFQYYREEENGRGNFPPRFSGLQFPNYSSELNVNALELDDSALYLCASSLSGTGDTQYFGPGTRLTVL.

The chain couples TRBV29-1 to TRBJ1-2, with unresolved D. Per germline, CDR1 SQVTM and CDR2 ANQGSEA. This CDR3 comprises 13 residues. Between the trimmed V and J ends, which lost 2 bases and 4 bases, there was a span of 11 bases. The CDR3 region has the DNA TGCAGCGTTGAAAAAGACACCCTCTATGGCTACACCTTC. It encodes CSVEKDTLYGYTF. Complete variable domain (other parts from reference TRBV29-1 and TRBJ1-2): SAVISQKPSRDICQRGTSLTIQCQVDSQVTMMFWYRQQPGQSLTLIATANQGSEATYESGFVIDKFPISRPNLTFSTLTVSNMSPEDSSIYLCSVEKDTLYGYTFGSGTRLTVV.